This T cell receptor beta chain was sequenced during a study of OX40 agonist ivuxolimab in advanced cancers. On the study more broadly: Participants averaged 60 years of age (range about 23 to 79) and were under 90% male.

Assay used: immunoSEQ multiplex PCR; TCRdb lists only in-frame clones, some missing. The sample lists tens of thousands of clones, roughly 87% occurring once. Anyone with autoimmune disease history or systemic immunosuppression was excluded. The input for sequencing was CD4+ or CD8+ T cells sorted from blood, taken in a trial of the OX40 agonist ivuxolimab. The clonotype was recovered from an adult with an advanced solid tumor such as melanoma, head and neck, liver or kidney cancer.

CDR3 sequence: CASSGVASGTDTQYF. For the CDR3, the DNA is TGTGCCAGCAGTGGGGTCGCTAGCGGCACAGATACGCAGTATTTT. This chain connects TRBV6-1 to TRBJ2-3, with D possibly being TRBD2 (6 bases). CDR3 length equals 15 residues. CDR1 and CDR2 from the germline V gene are MNHNS and SASEGT. V was cut by 4 bases and J by 1 base, with 12 bases left in between.